This is a list of T cell receptor beta chains from one sample in a study of shared clonotypes between healthy human individuals. Profiled with immunoSEQ multiplex PCR; TCRdb holds only in-frame clones, not every one. The data show 2.5 million or so clones, just over 90% seen once. Sequenced material: naive CD4+ T cells sorted from blood. The origin of the receptors is a man aged 18 to 29 in good health. CDR3s include the opening cysteine and the closing phenylalanine or tryptophan. Each record gives: J gene, V gene, D gene, clone size, CDR3 DNA, CDR3 protein. A D gene is named only where the DNA matches it firmly. The listing skips clone size in some rows; elsewhere it reads once, few, many or a size class.

TRBJ1-1 | TRBV6-5 | NA | NA | TGTGCCACCGGGACTGAAGCTTTCTTT | CATGTEAFF
TRBJ1-2 | TRBV9 | NA | NA | TGTGCCAGCAGCCCCCAGGAGGGCTACACCTTC | CASSPQEGYTF
TRBJ2-5 | TRBV19 | NA | NA | TGTGCCAGTAGCCGAGACTGGGGTGAGACCCAGTACTTC | CASSRDWGETQYF
TRBJ2-5 | TRBV5-4 | TRBD2 | NA | TGTGCCAGCAGCCGGATGGCCCCGGGACTAGCGGGGCCAGAGACCCAGTACTTC | CASSRMAPGLAGPETQYF
TRBJ1-4 | TRBV6-1 | NA | NA | TGTGCCAGCAGACGAAGAGGGAATGAAAAACTGTTTTTT | CASRRRGNEKLFF
TRBJ1-5 | TRBV19 | NA | NA | TGTGCCAGTAGTATAGCAGCAGGCAATCAGCCCCAGCATTTT | CASSIAAGNQPQHF
TRBJ2-3 | TRBV7-9 | TRBD2 | few | TGTGCCAGCAGCCCCCAGAGCGGGACTAGCACAGATACGCAGTATTTT | CASSPQSGTSTDTQYF
TRBJ1-4 | TRBV30 | TRBD1 | NA | TGTGCCTGGAGTCCAGGGACAGGAGCAGAAGAAAAACTGTTTTTT | CAWSPGTGAEEKLFF
TRBJ2-5 | TRBV6-6 | TRBD1 | NA | TGTGCCAGCAGTCGACACAGGGGAGAGACCCAGTACTTC | CASSRHRGETQYF
TRBJ2-5 | TRBV7-2 | TRBD2 | NA | TGTGCCAGCAGCATCTCTAGCGGGGGGGCTGAGACCCAGTACTTC | CASSISSGGAETQYF
TRBJ2-2 | TRBV7-9 | NA | NA | TGTGCCAGCAGCCGCGTGATGGGGGCAAACACCGGGGAGCTGTTTTTT | CASSRVMGANTGELFF
TRBJ2-7 | TRBV10-3 | TRBD1 | once | TGTGCCATCAGTGAGTCGAGATTGAGAACAGGGACAGATTACGAGCAGTACTTC | CAISESRLRTGTDYEQYF
TRBJ1-1 | TRBV18 | NA | NA | TGTGCCAGCTCACCAAGGGACACGGTATTGAACACTGAAGCTTTCTTT | CASSPRDTVLNTEAFF
TRBJ1-5 | TRBV6-1 | NA | NA | TGTGCCAGCAGGCCGGGACATAATAGCAATCAGCCCCAGCATTTT | CASRPGHNSNQPQHF
TRBJ1-4 | TRBV19 | NA | NA | TGTGCCAGTAAAAACCTCTTGGGGAATGAAAAACTGTTTTTT | CASKNLLGNEKLFF
TRBJ1-4 | TRBV4-1 | NA | once | TGCGCCAGCAGCCAAGCCGAAAAACTGTTTTTT | CASSQAEKLFF
TRBJ2-3 | TRBV5-1 | TRBD2 | once | TGCGCCAGCAGCTGGCGGGGACTAGCGGGGGGCACAGATACGCAGTATTTT | CASSWRGLAGGTDTQYF